Presented here are 27 T cell receptor beta chains from one specimen sequenced in a study of T cells in Graves' hyperthyroidism and ophthalmopathy. Authors of the study amplified TCR beta CDR3 regions from RNA transcripts. A first-round RT-PCR of the TCR CDR3 used the HTBI primer set. From the multiplex PCR reads, TCRdb called clonotypes with MiXCR, one entry per CDR3 protein. The sample shows about 580,000 distinct CDR3 sequences, around 13% of them seen only once. The specimen sequenced was blood. The receptors shown here come from a woman in her 30s with Graves' hyperthyroidism that later progressed to Graves' ophthalmopathy.

The table lists this clonotype with many counts. This chain joins TRBV6-1 and TRBJ2-7; tentative D call: TRBD1 (5 bases). This CDR3 has 14 residues. Germline V gene data show CDR1 as MNHNS and CDR2 as SASEGT. V was trimmed by 3 bases and J by 0 bases, leaving 9 bases between them. CDR3 loop: CASSDPDTSYEQYF. The CDR3 region has the DNA TGTGCCAGCAGTGACCCGGACACCTCCTACGAGCAGTACTTC.

The table lists this clonotype with many counts. The CDR3 nucleotides are TGTGCCACCAGCAGAGCACTCAACGATGAGCAGTTCTTC. Its protein product is CATSRALNDEQFF. The chain combines TRBV15 with TRBJ2-1, with unresolved D. Germline V CDR1 and CDR2: LNHNV, YYDKDF (reference sequence). This CDR3 has 13 residues. V shed 1 base and J shed 8 bases, with 9 bases lying between them.

Many counts were recorded for this clonotype. J is TRBJ1-1 and V is TRBV12-5; D unclear. This CDR3 has 13 residues. Germline loops: CDR1 LGHNT, CDR2 FRNRAP. V lost 2 bases, J lost 2 bases, and 6 bases lay in between. The CDR3 DNA reads as TGTGCTAGTGGTTTGTCAGTAAACACTGAAGCTTTCTTT. It codes for CASGLSVNTEAFF.

The table lists this clonotype with many counts. The chain links TRBV28 to TRBJ2-5; D is unclear. This CDR3 has 15 amino acids. Trimming left V 4 bases short and J 4 bases short, with 16 bases between. Germline lookup yields CDR1 MDHEN and CDR2 SYDVKM. The CDR3 bases are TGTGCCAGCAGTTCAACCACCGGTCACGGAGAGACCCAGTACTTC. This encodes CASSSTTGHGETQYF.

This clonotype appeared many times. V and J are TRBV7-9 and TRBJ2-7; either TRBD1 or TRBD2 may supply D (7 bases each). Trimming stripped 5 bases from V and 6 bases from J, with 17 bases between. The germline gives CDR1 SEHNR, CDR2 FQNEAQ (reference sequence). This CDR3 has 14 residues. CDR3 bases: TGTGCCAGCAGCCCAGGGGGGGTTTTGCGCGAGCAGTACTTC. Encoded protein: CASSPGGVLREQYF.

This clonotype was observed a few times. V usage is TRBV11-2 and J usage is TRBJ2-2; 8 bases are a match to TRBD2. This CDR3 region has 19 residues. The V and J ends lost 3 bases and 2 bases, in that order; junction bases with no gene match: 14. Germline V gene lookup returns CDR1 SGHAT and CDR2 FQNNGV. This chain's CDR3 is CASSLRGSGERGNTGELFF. The CDR3 DNA reads TGTGCCAGCAGCTTGCGGGGTAGCGGGGAAAGGGGAAACACCGGGGAGCTGTTTTTT.

This clonotype occurred many times. The V gene is TRBV27, the J gene TRBJ2-1; 13 nucleotides align to TRBD2. Germline CDR1 and CDR2: MNHEY and SMNVEV (reference sequence). Trimming removed 5 bases from V and 1 base from J; junction bases left unmatched: 8. The CDR3 covers 18 residues. The DNA of the CDR3 is TGTGCCAGCAGTCCACGGGGACTAGCGGGAAGGTCCTACAATGAGCAGTTCTTC. Its translation: CASSPRGLAGRSYNEQFF.

This clonotype was counted ten times or more. V and J are TRBV12-3 or TRBV12-4 and TRBJ1-2; D is uncertain. Trimming stripped 5 bases from V and 6 bases from J, with 16 bases between. The CDR3 is made up of 14 amino acids. CDR3 region: CASSQALLSHGYTF. For the CDR3, the DNA is TGTGCCAGCAGTCAGGCACTGCTTAGCCATGGCTACACCTTC.

A word on this clonotype: A much larger clone lies a single base off, so this may be a read error. The chain is built from TRBV12-3 or TRBV12-4 and TRBJ1-1; no clear D gene. This CDR3 region has 15 residues. For the CDR3, the DNA is TGTGCCAGCAGTTTAGCGCTAAGTCAGGCCACTGAAGCTTCCTTT. It codes for CASSLALSQATEASF.

In this sample, this clonotype turned up many times. The chain employs TRBV12-3 or TRBV12-4 and TRBJ1-4, with D possibly being TRBD1 (5 bases). Trimming took off 5 bases at V and 9 bases at J, with 7 bases between the two ends. The CDR3 consists of 11 residues. The CDR3 coding sequence is TGTGCCAGCAGTGGGACTAAAAAACTGTTTTTT. Its translation: CASSGTKKLFF.

This clonotype was seen ten or more times. The chain uses TRBV6-1 and TRBJ2-1; possibly TRBD2 for D (5 bases). The CDR3 runs to 13 residues. Trimming took off 6 bases at V and 10 bases at J, with 16 bases between the two ends. Germline CDR1 is MNHNS and CDR2 is SASEGT. DNA for the CDR3: TGTGCCAGCAGACCCCGGGGTGCCAACGAGCAGTTCTTC. Residues: CASRPRGANEQFF.

This clonotype has at least ten counts. CDR3 DNA: TGTGCCAGCTCACCTACCGGGACAGGGGAAGGCACTGAAGCTTTCTTT. Translation gives CASSPTGTGEGTEAFF. The chain combines TRBV18 with TRBJ1-1; 10 nucleotides agree with TRBD1. V lost 3 bases and J lost 4; bases outside the gene matches: 8. Germline assignment: CDR1 KGHSH and CDR2 LQKENI. This CDR3 spans 16 amino acids.

The chain recombines TRBV9 with TRBJ2-7; maybe TRBD2 (5 bases). CDR1 is SGDLS, CDR2 YYNGEE, per germline. This CDR3 region has 15 residues. The germline V and J ends were trimmed by 0 bases and 4 bases, with 14 bases remaining between them. CDR3 nucleotide sequence: TGTGCCAGCAGCGTAGGGGCGGGTTGGCAGTACGAGCAGTACTTC. This sequence encodes CASSVGAGWQYEQYF. Looking up the rest from reference TRBV9 and TRBJ2-7 gives the full variable domain: DSGVTQTPKHLITATGQRVTLRCSPRSGDLSVYWYQQSLDQGLQFLIQYYNGEERAKGNILERFSAQQFPDLHSELNLSSLELGDSALYFCASSVGAGWQYEQYFGPGTRLTVT.

A few counts support this clonotype. The V call is TRBV10-3, the J call TRBJ2-7; 7 nucleotides line up with TRBD2. Per the germline V gene, CDR1 is ENHRY and CDR2 is SYGVKD. There are 14 residues in the CDR3. The CDR3 bases are TGTGCTACCGACGGGGGGATTGACTCCTACGAGCAGTACTTC. Its translation: CATDGGIDSYEQYF.

In this sample, this clonotype turned up many times. This chain connects TRBV12-3 or TRBV12-4 to TRBJ2-7; D remains unclear. The CDR3 spans 14 residues. V lost 1 base and J 3 bases, leaving 10 bases between the germline ends. Here the CDR3 reads CASSLGQVDYEQYF. As DNA, the CDR3 is TGTGCCAGCAGTTTAGGTCAGGTTGACTACGAGCAGTACTTC.

This clonotype came up once. This sequence joins TRBV18 and TRBJ2-5; D remains ambiguous. Germline CDR1 KGHSH, CDR2 LQKENI. The CDR3 spans 12 residues. Trimming removed 1 base from V and 4 bases from J, with 4 bases in between. The CDR3 sequence is CASSPLTETQYF. The CDR3 nucleotides are TGTGCCAGCTCACCACTTACAGAGACCCAGTACTTC.

This clonotype was seen repeatedly, ten times or more. This chain uses TRBV6-2 or TRBV6-3 with TRBJ2-7; 10 positions agree with TRBD2. This CDR3 is 14 amino acids long. Germline V gene lookup returns CDR1 MNHEY and CDR2 SVGEGT. Trimming removed 8 bases from V and 2 bases from J; junction bases left unmatched: 6. CDR3 nucleotides: TGTGCCAGCCGGCTAGCGGGGGCGACCTACGAGCAGTACTTC. Protein: CASRLAGATYEQYF.

This clonotype was observed a few times. J is TRBJ2-3 and V is TRBV28, with a tentative D call TRBD2 (7 bases). The germline V gene has CDR1 MDHEN and CDR2 SYDVKM. V lost 8 bases and J lost 0, with 21 bases in between. The CDR3 length is 17 residues. The CDR3 region is CASEGGVWATSTDTQYF. The CDR3 bases are TGTGCCAGCGAGGGGGGGGTTTGGGCGACTAGCACAGATACGCAGTATTTT.

The J gene is TRBJ2-1, the V gene TRBV6-5; D unresolved. The length of the CDR3 is 15 residues. Germline CDR1 reads MNHEY; CDR2 reads SVGAGI. V lost 0 bases, J lost 5 bases, and 11 bases lay in between. The CDR3: CASSYSFALNNEQFF. CDR3 coding DNA: TGTGCCAGCAGTTACTCGTTCGCCTTGAACAATGAGCAGTTCTTC.

Comments on this clonotype: A much larger clone sits a single nucleotide away, making a read error possible. The chain couples TRBV11-2 to TRBJ1-2; no reliable D call. The CDR3 runs 17 residues. Germline CDR1 and CDR2: SGHAT and FQNNGV. The ends were cut back, 3 bases at V and 4 bases at J, with 21 bases in the middle. CDR3 DNA sequence: TGTGCCAGCAGCTTGTCCGCGGCAATATCGTCATCCTATGGCTACACCTTC. Translation: CASSLSAAISSSYGYTF.

This clonotype was seen only a few times. The junction does not match germline at one end; this may be a read error. This sequence joins TRBV28 and TRBJ2-2; the D gene is possibly TRBD1 (6 bases). CDR1 and CDR2 from the germline V gene are MDHEN and SYDVKM. This CDR3 is 15 amino acids long. The CDR3 spells CASRSGAANTRELFF. The DNA of the CDR3 is TGTGCCAGCAGGTCAGGGGCCGCGAACACCAGGGAGCTGTTTTTT.

In DNA, the CDR3 is TGCGCCAGCAGCTTGGGGGGGACAGTCTCTGGGGCCAACGTCCTGACTTTC. The encoded protein is CASSLGGTVSGANVLTF. This sequence joins TRBV5-1 and TRBJ2-6, with 7 bases fitting TRBD1. CDR3 length: 17 residues. Per germline, CDR1 SGHRS and CDR2 YFSETQ. V trimming: 0 bases; J trimming: 0 bases; junction bases outside the gene matches: 3.

The chain combines TRBV5-1 with TRBJ2-3; D is uncertain. Germline loops: CDR1 SGHRS, CDR2 YFSETQ. The V and J ends lost 0 bases and 6 bases respectively, with 14 bases between them. The CDR3 has 15 residues. CDR3 nucleotide sequence: TGCGCCAGCAGCTTGGAGGTTCCCCTTGGGGATACGCAGTATTTT. It is translated as CASSLEVPLGDTQYF.

This clonotype was observed a few times. The chain recombines TRBV7-9 with TRBJ2-7; 8 nucleotides match TRBD2. The CDR3 totals 15 residues. Germline V CDR1 and CDR2: SEHNR, FQNEAQ (reference sequence). Trimming cost V 5 bases and J 3 bases; bases outside gene matches: 9. CDR3 in DNA: TGTGCCAGCAGCCCTCAAAGCGGGAGTAACTACGAGCAGTACTTC. This sequence encodes CASSPQSGSNYEQYF. The whole variable domain, filled in from reference TRBV7-9 and TRBJ2-7, reads DTGVSQNPRHKITKRGQNVTFRCDPISEHNRLYWYRQTLGQGPEFLTYFQNEAQLEKSRLLSDRFSAERPKGSFSTLEIQRTEQGDSAMYLCASSPQSGSNYEQYFGPGTRLTVT.

This clonotype was counted only a few times. The chain combines TRBV25-1 with TRBJ1-1; tentative D call: TRBD1 (6 bases). The CDR3 has 14 residues. The V end was cut by 6 bases, the J end by 1 base, with 12 bases between. Germline CDR1 MGHDK, CDR2 SYGVNS. The CDR3 sequence: CASRSDRRNTEAFF. CDR3 sequence (DNA): TGTGCCAGCAGAAGTGACAGGCGGAACACTGAAGCTTTCTTT.

This clonotype was seen repeatedly, ten times or more. The rearrangement links TRBV30 to TRBJ2-5; D might be TRBD1 (5 bases). Germline values: CDR1 GTSNPN, CDR2 SVGIG (reference sequence). Trimming pared 2 bases from V and 4 bases from J, leaving 17 bases between. CDR3 length equals 15 residues. CDR3 bases: TGTGCCTGGAGTTTTTGGATATTGGGGCGAGAGACCCAGTACTTC. Translated, it gives CAWSFWILGRETQYF.

The table lists this clonotype with a few counts. Germline is not matched at one junction end, which may reflect a read error. The DNA of the CDR3 is TGCGCCAGCAGCTTGAGCTCTCAAGGGACCCAGTACTTC. This gives the protein CASSLSSQGTQYF. The chain links TRBV5-1 to TRBJ2-5; D ambiguous. This CDR3 comprises 13 residues. Looked up from germline, CDR1 is SGHRS and CDR2 is YFSETQ.